This T cell receptor beta chain was identified in a study of blood T cell repertoires in COVID-19 (dated by TCRdb to 2020 to 2021). For the study in its entirety: Samples from collaborators originated in the United States, Italy and Spain and spanned both the acute and convalescent phases of COVID-19. Nearly every sample came with metadata listing a de-identified subject ID, COVID-19 status, age in years and sex. Where available, HLA class I and class II types were taken from metadata supplied by the sample provider and were not determined by assay-based typing. The prospective study material was composed of cDNA or gDNA derived from T cells, B-cell-depleted T cells, or PBMCs. Samples came from the ongoing ImmuneRACE study (first 160 participants) plus 1,254 subjects from 6 global collaborators. Deeply sampled blood TCRbeta repertoires from subjects exposed to, actively infected with, or recovered from COVID-19 were included in the dataset. The repertoires were released in a freely available public database intended as a resource for research on the immune response to SARS-CoV-2. The full study reports these points: The quantity of clinical and demographic metadata differed by source and by participant and was supplied without curation.

Whole blood was collected in K2EDTA tubes by collaborating institutions according to the institutions' own protocols. For TCRbeta analysis, collaborators shipped samples as frozen whole blood, isolated PBMCs, or DNA extracted from either of those sample types. From cysteine to phenylalanine, the CDR3 is 15 amino acids long. Only the CDR3 DNA stays, 45 bases, in frame from base 1. CDR1 MDHEN and CDR2 SYDVKM were looked up in the germline V gene. The V and J ends are trimmed by 5 bases and 10 bases, leaving 18 bases between them. With regard to this clone: Its antigen is still unknown. No per-base quality is available; no much larger clone lies one base away.

TCRbeta CDR3 regions were amplified from genomic DNA by means of the immunoSEQ Assay, a bias-controlled multiplex PCR. The authors' pipeline ran thus. The number of nucleated cells in each sample was estimated by amplification of reference gene primers within the assay. Sequence reads were collapsed and filtered to measure the absolute abundance of every unique TCRbeta CDR3 rearrangement. For each sample, productive Simpson clonality was calculated as the square root of Simpson's diversity index across productive rearrangements. This immuneACCESS table, as held by TCRdb, lists in-frame sequences with V and J called but not all clones. Of the missing ones, under half trace to an unresolved V gene in checked studies; the others have no known cause. D and trimming come from the DNA, and the V and J calls and clone size come from that table. The sample contains about 92,000 clones, 75% to 85% of them found a single time. Jointly, the top ten make up 9% to 12% of the sample.

The sequence joins TRBV28 to TRBJ1-6; a tentative D call is TRBD1 (6 bases match). The clonotype was recovered from a woman aged 70-85 years with acute or convalescent COVID-19. Sample: peripheral blood. The DNA sequence follows: TGTGCCAGCAGTCCCTCCACAGGGTATGCGTCACCCCTCCACTTT. It is translated as CASSPSTGYASPLHF.